This record concerns one T cell receptor beta chain sequence. Its antigen is unknown. Since the CDR3 does not end with the conserved phenylalanine or tryptophan, this likely comes from a read error. Using its own MiXCR run on the multiplex PCR reads, TCRdb lists one record per CDR3 protein. The sample shows about 270,000 distinct CDR3 sequences, around 30% of them seen only once. This entry belongs to a study of breast tumors, draining lymph nodes, adjacent tissues. Study findings and constraints: Data fit most tumor T cells coming from lymph node, expanding in tumor. That most tumor T cells come from lymph nodes remained unproven. Tumor TCR diversity was below lymph nodes but above nontumor tissue.

Germline lookup yields CDR1 SGHAT and CDR2 FQDESV (reference sequence). The CDR3 spans 14 residues. After removal of 5 bases from V and 7 bases from J, the junction contained 5 bases not matched to a gene. Breast cancer patients provided tissue from their axillary draining lymph nodes. This receptor was taken from a female donor with breast cancer. Some clones in this sample may be carry-over from other donors' samples. Sequencing was done on a sample of axillary lymph node tissue. The rearrangement joins TRBV11-1 to TRBJ1-5; 10 positions agree with TRBD1. This CDR3 reads CASSIGTGEQPQHL. CDR3 coding DNA: TGTGCCAGCAGCATCGGGACAGGGGAGCAGCCCCAGCATCTT.